This T cell receptor beta chain was captured by sequencing in a study of vaccination and CD4 T cells after COVID-19. About the study: The makeup of the convalescents was six males and four females, two of them Hispanic. As their vaccination, participants received two doses of either BNT162b2 or mRNA-1273 vaccine. Broader study findings: Although the median of SARS-CoV-2-reactive clonotypes rose from approximately 21 to 38, the change was not significant. Convalescent patient numbers were relatively low, with no early post-infection timepoints.

A word on this clonotype: Its antigen is currently unknown.

TCRdb independently ran MiXCR on the PCR reads; one entry per CDR3 protein. The sample includes approximately 36,000 distinct CDR3 sequences, 36% of them seen just once. Time point in this sample: late sampling 161 to 241 days after vaccination in a few convalescent patients. The germline V and J ends were trimmed by 6 bases and 7 bases, with 18 bases remaining between them. Germline V CDR1 and CDR2: MDHEN, SYDVKM. The length of the CDR3 is 14 residues. Sample: CD4+ T cells from blood, taken about 7 months after SARS-CoV-2 vaccination. The TCR originated in a human donor who had recovered from COVID-19. This chain joins TRBV28 and TRBJ1-1; unclear D gene. Written as DNA, the CDR3 is TGTGCCAGCAGCTCCTCCCCCCTTTTATTTGAAGCTTTCTTT. Its protein product is CASSSSPLLFEAFF.